Listed here are 27 T cell receptor beta chains from one sample, sequenced in a study of immune heterogeneity within non-small cell lung tumors (dated by TCRdb to the late 2010s). Data came from a HiSeq X Ten. The TCR beta CDR3 region was amplified with a multiplex PCR system whose first round of about 11 cycles used 32 V-gene forward primers and 13 J-gene reverse primers. TCRdb reprocessing: public reads trimmed at Q25 with fastp, clones called with MiXCR, in-frame beta chains kept. Rows are combined by CDR3 protein, so each entry shows the most common genes and DNA. The sample yields about 22,000 distinct CDR3 sequences; 25% to 30% were counted once. 3.5% to 4.5% of the sample goes to the ten largest clones. For the TCR template, genomic DNA was extracted from bulk tumor tissue, and approximately 600 ng of gDNA was amplified for each sample. During surgery, several biopsies were collected from each primary tumor and placed as far from one another as possible within the tumor mass. The study cohort was described as untreated, and patients were newly diagnosed NSCLC cases undergoing curative surgery.

Sequencing input: lung tumor tissue. The receptors were sampled from a middle-aged man with non-small cell lung cancer.

The gene calls are TRBV19 and TRBJ2-5, with 8 bases identical to TRBD2. After removal of 5 bases from V and 4 bases from J, the junction contained 6 bases not matched to a gene. The length of the CDR3 is 14 residues. CDR1 is LNHDA and CDR2 is SQIVND in the germline V gene (reference sequence). The CDR3 sequence is CASSGREGRETQYF. CDR3 nucleotide sequence: TGTGCCAGTAGTGGCCGGGAGGGCCGAGAGACCCAGTACTTC. The full variable domain, in which reference TRBV19 and TRBJ2-5 provide the parts outside the CDR3, is DGGITQSPKYLFRKEGQNVTLSCEQNLNHDAMYWYRQDPGQGLRLIYYSQIVNDFQKGDIAEGYSVSREKKESFPLTVTSAQKNPTAFYLCASSGREGRETQYFGPGTRLLVL.

The chain combines TRBV7-9 with TRBJ2-7, with 8 bases aligning to TRBD2. This CDR3 comprises 11 residues. Germline CDR1 and CDR2: SEHNR and FQNEAQ (reference sequence). After removal of 11 bases from V and 11 bases from J, the junction contained 11 bases not matched to a gene. CDR3 nucleotides: TGTGCCCAGCCCCGACTAGCGAGGAAGTACTTC. Translation gives CAQPRLARKYF.

This clonotype has ten or more counts. The chain couples TRBV5-8 to TRBJ2-1, with 10 bases that match TRBD1. Losses at the gene ends were 0 bases for V and 7 bases for J; bases not matched to a gene: 4. The length of the CDR3 is 15 residues. Germline CDR1 and CDR2: SGHTS and YDEGEE. The CDR3 nucleotides read TGTGCCAGCAGCTTGGGGGGGACAGGGGCGAATGAGCAGTTCTTC. It translates to CASSLGGTGANEQFF.

As regards this clonotype: An end of the junction does not agree with germline; a read error may underlie this. The chain links TRBV6-1 to TRBJ1-2; TRBD1 agrees at 8 bases. Germline CDR1 reads MNHNS; CDR2 reads SASEGT. This CDR3 is 14 amino acids long. The CDR3 is CVSSEGTGGYGHTF. CDR3 sequence (DNA): TGTGTCAGCAGCGAAGGGACAGGAGGGTATGGCCACACCTTC.

This clonotype was seen a few times. This chain uses TRBV6-4 with TRBJ1-1; the D gene is possibly TRBD1 (6 bases). V lost 6 bases and J 4 bases, leaving 18 bases between the germline ends. The V gene's germline CDR1 is MRHNA and CDR2 SNTAGT. The CDR3 is made up of 15 amino acids. CDR3 protein: CASSENGGGATEAFF. The CDR3 region has the DNA TGTGCCAGCAGCGAAAACGGGGGGGGGGCCACTGAAGCTTTCTTT.

A word on this clonotype: Just one base apart from a much larger clone, this may be a read error. The genes are TRBV19 and TRBJ1-5, with D possibly being TRBD1 (6 bases). Germline V gene data show CDR1 as LNHDA and CDR2 as SQIVND (reference sequence). This CDR3 is 13 amino acids long. The CDR3 loop reads CGSRGNVFQPQHF. The CDR3 DNA is TGTGGCAGTAGGGGGAACGTTTTTCAGCCCCAGCATTTT.

This clonotype was seen many times. This chain links TRBV2 with TRBJ2-3; TRBD1 agrees at 8 bases. The CDR3 has 13 amino acids. Germline-derived CDR1 and CDR2 are SNHLY and FYNNEI. V lost 9 bases to trimming and J lost 3 bases; unmatched junction nucleotides: 5. Here the CDR3 reads CARRDRLTDTQYF. CDR3 DNA sequence: TGTGCCAGGAGGGACAGGCTGACAGATACGCAGTATTTT.

As concerns this clonotype: Since no conserved phenylalanine or tryptophan closes the CDR3, a read error is the likely cause. The CDR3 DNA is TGTGCCAGCAGCTTACGGACAGTGGGGACCCAGTACTAC. Translated, it gives CASSLRTVGTQYY. The chain joins TRBV5-6 to TRBJ2-5; TRBD1 is a possible D gene (6 bases). CDR1 and CDR2 from the germline V gene are SGHDT and YYEEEE. The ends were cut back, 2 bases at V and 7 bases at J, with 12 bases in the middle. The CDR3 sequence is 13 residues long.

This clonotype was observed many times. V is TRBV6-1 and J is TRBJ2-1, with D perhaps matching TRBD1 (6 bases). The CDR3 is 13 residues long. V lost 7 bases, J lost 5 bases, and 12 bases lay in between. The V gene's germline CDR1 is MNHNS and CDR2 SASEGT. The CDR3 DNA reads TGTGCCAGCACTCCGGACAGTGACAATGAGCAGTTCTTC. It codes for CASTPDSDNEQFF.

As concerns this clonotype: A single base separates this from a much larger clone, so it may be a read error. The rearrangement links TRBV20-1 to TRBJ2-7; a weak D match, TRBD1 (5 bases). The germline V gene has CDR1 DFQATT and CDR2 SNEGSKA (reference sequence). The CDR3 covers 13 residues. The CDR3 spells CSARDAGRDEHYF. The CDR3 DNA follows: TGCAGTGCTAGAGATGCAGGGCGCGACGAGCATTACTTC.

The sample holds a few counts of this clonotype. One end of the junction is discordant with germline, which a read error may explain. V and J are TRBV7-6 and TRBJ2-7; D might be TRBD1 or TRBD2, each matching 6 bases. CDR1 SGHVS and CDR2 FNYEAQ come from the germline V gene. CDR3 length equals 15 residues. For the CDR3, the DNA is TGTGCCAGCGGCTTAGCGGCAGGGGATTCCTACGAGCAGTACTTC. Encoded protein: CASGLAAGDSYEQYF.

This clonotype was counted many times. This sequence joins TRBV7-2 and TRBJ1-6; no clear D. Trimming cost V 1 base and J 4 bases, with 5 bases left between them. This CDR3 is built from 14 residues. The germline CDR1 and CDR2 sequences are SGHTA and FQGNSA. The CDR3 DNA reads TGTGCCAGCAGCTTAGAACAGTATAATTCACCCCTCCACTTT. This codes for CASSLEQYNSPLHF.

The chain uses TRBV5-6 and TRBJ2-1; no firm D call. Germline V lookup: CDR1 SGHDT, CDR2 YYEEEE. V lost 3 bases and J 8 bases, leaving 12 bases between the germline ends. The CDR3 is made up of 13 amino acids. CDR3 loop: CASSSRWMHEQFF. The CDR3 DNA reads as TGTGCCAGCAGCTCCCGGTGGATGCATGAGCAGTTCTTC.

This clonotype was counted ten times or more. V usage is TRBV12-3 or TRBV12-4 and J usage is TRBJ2-1, with a tentative D call TRBD1 (7 bases). Trimming cost V 0 bases and J 0 bases, with 24 bases left between them. This CDR3 is 21 amino acids long. CDR3 protein: CASSLALRGFGQAPSYNEQFF. The CDR3 region has the DNA TGTGCCAGCAGTTTAGCGTTGCGGGGTTTCGGACAGGCGCCCTCCTACAATGAGCAGTTCTTC.

This clonotype has only a few counts. The gene calls are TRBV7-3 and TRBJ2-1, with D perhaps being TRBD1 or TRBD2 (5 bases each). This CDR3 is built from 16 residues. Trimming removed 2 bases from V and 0 bases from J, with 11 bases in between. Germline assignment: CDR1 SGHTA and CDR2 FQGTGA. CDR3 nucleotides: TGTGCCAGCAGCTTAGCAGGGACGAGCTCCTACAATGAGCAGTTCTTC. Its translation is CASSLAGTSSYNEQFF.

This clonotype appeared many times. The genes are TRBV20-1 and TRBJ1-1; D unresolved. Germline V gene lookup returns CDR1 DFQATT and CDR2 SNEGSKA (reference sequence). V was pared by 6 bases and J by 5 bases, with 13 bases between. The CDR3 consists of 12 residues. The CDR3 spells CSAPERGTEAFF. The CDR3 nucleotides read TGCAGTGCGCCTGAGCGAGGGACTGAAGCTTTCTTT.

This clonotype came up many times. The rearrangement uses TRBV6-2 or TRBV6-3 and TRBJ2-7, with TRBD2 identical over 13 bases. Unmatched junction bases numbered 8, after V lost 7 bases and J lost 5 bases. The CDR3 totals 15 residues. The germline V gene encodes CDR1 MNHEY and CDR2 SVGEGT. CDR3 sequence reads: CASTQEGTSGNEQYF. CDR3 coding DNA: TGTGCCAGCACCCAGGAAGGGACTAGCGGGAACGAGCAGTACTTC.

Judged by abundance, this clonotype is medium-sized. The gene calls are TRBV24-1 and TRBJ1-5, with D uncertain. Germline V lookup: CDR1 KGHDR, CDR2 SFDVKD. This CDR3 is 14 amino acids long. V lost 7 bases, J lost 5 bases, and 14 bases lay in between. The CDR3 here is CATSPKSTDQPQHF. The CDR3 DNA sequence: TGTGCCACCAGCCCGAAAAGTACCGATCAGCCCCAGCATTTT.

This clonotype showed up many times. V and J are TRBV4-2 and TRBJ1-2; D ambiguous. Trimming shortened V by 0 bases and J by 7 bases, and 12 bases separated the two germline ends. From germline, CDR1 is LGHNA and CDR2 YNFKEQ. This CDR3 contains 14 residues. CDR3 region: CASSQDPGLGGYTF. CDR3 DNA sequence: TGTGCCAGCAGCCAAGATCCAGGTTTAGGTGGCTACACCTTC.

In the case of this clonotype: This may come from a read error, since a much larger clone is one base off. This rearrangement joins TRBV28 to TRBJ1-3; D call uncertain. V was cut by 9 bases and J by 0 bases, with 15 bases left in between. The CDR3 spans 15 residues. Per germline, CDR1 MDHEN and CDR2 SYDVKM. The CDR3 region has the DNA TGTGCCAGAAGTCTCAGACCGAGCTCTGGAAACACCATATATTTT. Encoded protein: CARSLRPSSGNTIYF.

The J gene is TRBJ1-3, the V gene TRBV2; D may be TRBD1 (5 bases). V shed 6 bases and J shed 4 bases, with 10 bases lying between them. This CDR3 contains 13 residues. Germline V gives CDR1 SNHLY, CDR2 FYNNEI. The CDR3 DNA reads as TGTGCCAGCAGCGGGGGACCGGGAAACACCATATATTTT. Translated, it gives CASSGGPGNTIYF.

This clonotype was detected only a few times. The V and J genes are TRBV7-2 and TRBJ2-1, with unresolved D. V dropped 5 bases and J dropped 4 bases, with 12 bases sitting between them. Germline values: CDR1 SGHTA, CDR2 FQGNSA. The CDR3 covers 14 residues. The CDR3 spells CASSPPAGYNEQFF. CDR3 sequence (DNA): TGTGCCAGCAGCCCGCCGGCTGGGTACAATGAGCAGTTCTTC.

As concerns this clonotype: The junction departs from the called germline gene at one end, perhaps through a read error. The chain joins TRBV19 to TRBJ1-1; D gene unclear. The CDR3 has 15 amino acids. CDR1 and CDR2 (germline): LNHDA, SQIVND (reference sequence). Here the CDR3 reads CASKLGNPMNTEAFF. In DNA, the CDR3 is TGTGCAAGTAAGTTGGGGAATCCAATGAACACTGAAGCTTTCTTT.

The chain links TRBV18 to TRBJ2-7; D is unresolved. Germline assignment: CDR1 KGHSH and CDR2 LQKENI. The V end was cut by 2 bases, the J end by 6 bases, with 8 bases between. CDR3 length equals 12 residues. The CDR3 is CASSPWGSEQYF. CDR3 bases: TGTGCCAGCTCACCATGGGGTAGCGAGCAGTACTTC. The full variable domain, its missing parts supplied by reference TRBV18 and TRBJ2-7, is NAGVMQNPRHLVRRRGQEARLRCSPMKGHSHVYWYRQLPEEGLKFMVYLQKENIIDESGMPKERFSAEFPKEGPSILRIQQVVRGDSAAYFCASSPWGSEQYFGPGTRLTVT.

V usage is TRBV7-9 and J usage is TRBJ1-1, with 10 positions matching TRBD1. There are 15 residues in the CDR3. The germline gives CDR1 SEHNR, CDR2 FQNEAQ (reference sequence). Unmatched junction bases numbered 3, after V lost 5 bases and J lost 0 bases. The DNA for the CDR3 is TGTGCCAGCAGCCTTGACAGGGGGCTGAACACTGAAGCTTTCTTT. It yields the protein CASSLDRGLNTEAFF.

In its sample, this clonotype was seen a few times. The CDR3 region has the DNA TGCAGTGCTACACAGGGGGCCGGCAATCAGCCCCAGCATTTT. Amino acid sequence: CSATQGAGNQPQHF. This sequence joins TRBV20-1 and TRBJ1-5; 9 bases align to TRBD1. The CDR3 consists of 14 residues. CDR1 DFQATT and CDR2 SNEGSKA come from the germline V gene (reference sequence). V dropped 4 bases and J dropped 2; count of bases not matched to a gene: 3.

A few counts support this clonotype. The chain uses TRBV4-1 and TRBJ1-1; the D is unclear. Trimming left V 0 bases short and J 3 bases short, with 8 bases between. CDR3 length: 14 amino acids. The germline gives CDR1 MGHRA, CDR2 YSYEKL. The CDR3 sequence is CASSQEVRDTEAFF. The CDR3 bases are TGCGCCAGCAGCCAAGAGGTGAGGGACACTGAAGCTTTCTTT.